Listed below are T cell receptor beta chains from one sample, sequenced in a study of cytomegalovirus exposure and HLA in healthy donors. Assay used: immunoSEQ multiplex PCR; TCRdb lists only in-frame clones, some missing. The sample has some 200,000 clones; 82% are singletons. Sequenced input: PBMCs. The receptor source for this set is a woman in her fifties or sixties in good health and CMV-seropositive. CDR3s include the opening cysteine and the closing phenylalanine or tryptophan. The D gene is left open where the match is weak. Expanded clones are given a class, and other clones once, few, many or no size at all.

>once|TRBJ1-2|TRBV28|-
TGTGCCAGCAGTCTAAACAGCTATGGCTACACCTTC
CASSLNSYGYTF
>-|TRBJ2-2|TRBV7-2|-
TGTGCCAGCAGCTTAACTTACACCGGGGAGCTGTTTTTT
CASSLTYTGELFF
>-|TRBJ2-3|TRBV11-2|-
TGTGCCAGCAGCAACGGGAATACGCAGTATTTT
CASSNGNTQYF
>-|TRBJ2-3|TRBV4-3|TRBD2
TGCGCCAGCAGCCAAGACAAACTAGCGGGGTCAGGATCCACAGATACGCAGTATTTT
CASSQDKLAGSGSTDTQYF
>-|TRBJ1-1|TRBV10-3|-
TGTGCCATCCTTTCGACACCGAACACTGAAGCTTTCTTT
CAILSTPNTEAFF
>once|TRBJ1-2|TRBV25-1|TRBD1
TGTGCCAGCAGTGGGGACAGCAGAGGCTACACCTTC
CASSGDSRGYTF
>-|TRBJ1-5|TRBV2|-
TGTGCCAGCAAATACGGGATAGGGGGTCAGCCCCAGCATTTT
CASKYGIGGQPQHF
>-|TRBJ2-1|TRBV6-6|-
TGTGCCAGCAGAGAGGATAGTAGCTCCTACAATGAGCAGTTCTTC
CASREDSSSYNEQFF
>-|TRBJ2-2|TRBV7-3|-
TGTGCCAGCAGCTCTACGGGAACCGGGGAGCTGTTTTTT
CASSSTGTGELFF
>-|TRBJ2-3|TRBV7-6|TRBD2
TGTGCCAGTGCGACTAGCGGCACAGATACGCAGTATTTT
CASATSGTDTQYF
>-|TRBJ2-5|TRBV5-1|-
TGCGCCAGCAGCTTGACGAGACTAGGGCAAGAGACCCAGTACTTC
CASSLTRLGQETQYF
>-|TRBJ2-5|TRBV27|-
TGTGCCAGCAGTTTAGGTCAGGGAGGGACCCAGTACTTC
CASSLGQGGTQYF
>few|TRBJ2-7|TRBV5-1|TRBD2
TGCGCCAGCAGCTCCTTAGCGGGCGGGCACTACGAGCAGTACTTC
CASSSLAGGHYEQYF
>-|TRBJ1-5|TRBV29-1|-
TGCAGCGCTACAGGGTCCGATCAGCCCCAGCATTTT
CSATGSDQPQHF
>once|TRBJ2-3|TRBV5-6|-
TGTGCCAGCAGCCCCCGGGGACTCCACACAGATACGCAGTATTTT
CASSPRGLHTDTQYF
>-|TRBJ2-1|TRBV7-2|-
TGTGCCAGCAGCTTAGATGGGAGGACCAATGAGCAGTTCTTC
CASSLDGRTNEQFF
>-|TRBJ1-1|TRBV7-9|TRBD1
TGTGCCAGCAGAGTCGTACAGGGGACTGAAGCTTTCTTT
CASRVVQGTEAFF
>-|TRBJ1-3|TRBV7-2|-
TGTGCCAGCAGCTTAGCTCCGAACTACATACAAAACACCATATATTTT
CASSLAPNYIQNTIYF
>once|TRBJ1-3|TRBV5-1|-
TGCGCCAGCAGCTTGGGGCAGGACATCTCTGGAAACACCATATATTTT
CASSLGQDISGNTIYF
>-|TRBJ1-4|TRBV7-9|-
TGTTCCAGCAGCTTAAGTTCGGGATTCGGTGAAAAACTGTTTTTT
CSSSLSSGFGEKLFF
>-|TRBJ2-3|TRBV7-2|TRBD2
TGTGCCAGCAGCTTACGGGGGGGTACGCAGTATTTT
CASSLRGGTQYF
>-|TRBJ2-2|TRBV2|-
TGTGCCAGCAGAGACCCTGTGACTCACGGGGAGCTGTTTTTT
CASRDPVTHGELFF
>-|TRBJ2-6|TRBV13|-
TGTGCCAGCAGCTGGAACACTGGAGGGGCCAACGGCCTGACTTTC
CASSWNTGGANGLTF
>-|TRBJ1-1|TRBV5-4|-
TGTGCCAGCAGCCCTGCAGGTGTAACTGAAGCTTTCTTT
CASSPAGVTEAFF
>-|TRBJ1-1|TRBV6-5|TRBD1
TGTGCCAGCAGAAGACAGGGGGCTACTGAAGCTTTCTTT
CASRRQGATEAFF
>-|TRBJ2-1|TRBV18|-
TGTGCCAGCTCCCCAATTAATTTTCAGGATGAGCAGTTCTTC
CASSPINFQDEQFF
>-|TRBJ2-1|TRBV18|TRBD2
TGTGCCAGCTCACTAGAGCGGGAGGAGTTCTTC
CASSLEREEFF
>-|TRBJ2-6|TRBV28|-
TGTGCCGGGGCCCCCCAGGGCTCTGGGGCCAACGGCCTGACTTTC
CAGAPQGSGANGLTF
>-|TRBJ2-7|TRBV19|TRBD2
TGTGCCAGTAGCTCCGGGACTAGCGGTGTCAGCTCCTACGAGCAGTACTTC
CASSSGTSGVSSYEQYF